The clone carrying this TCR beta chain has only one observation. Its cognate antigen is unknown. Produced via immunoSEQ multiplex PCR; TCRdb's table is partial and in-frame only. Of over 55,000 clones listed, about 83% are singletons. These data are taken from a study of OX40 agonist ivuxolimab in advanced cancers. Findings and limits, study-wide: The work left the antigen specificity of expanded peripheral T cells undetermined. There were also nonresponders showing low normalized T-cell clonal expansion.

The clonotype originates from an adult with an advanced solid tumor such as melanoma, head and neck, liver or kidney cancer. Specimen: CD4+ or CD8+ T cells sorted from blood, collected in a trial of the OX40 agonist ivuxolimab.

The CDR3 here is CASSLQGMEFNEQFF. CDR3 nucleotides: TGTGCCAGCAGCCTACAGGGGATGGAGTTTAATGAGCAGTTCTTC. The rearrangement uses TRBV7-3 and TRBJ2-1, with TRBD1 identical over 7 bases. The V gene end was trimmed by 5 bases and the J gene end by 7 bases; junction bases not matched to a gene: 11. Germline V lookup: CDR1 SGHTA, CDR2 FQGTGA. The CDR3 contains 15 residues.